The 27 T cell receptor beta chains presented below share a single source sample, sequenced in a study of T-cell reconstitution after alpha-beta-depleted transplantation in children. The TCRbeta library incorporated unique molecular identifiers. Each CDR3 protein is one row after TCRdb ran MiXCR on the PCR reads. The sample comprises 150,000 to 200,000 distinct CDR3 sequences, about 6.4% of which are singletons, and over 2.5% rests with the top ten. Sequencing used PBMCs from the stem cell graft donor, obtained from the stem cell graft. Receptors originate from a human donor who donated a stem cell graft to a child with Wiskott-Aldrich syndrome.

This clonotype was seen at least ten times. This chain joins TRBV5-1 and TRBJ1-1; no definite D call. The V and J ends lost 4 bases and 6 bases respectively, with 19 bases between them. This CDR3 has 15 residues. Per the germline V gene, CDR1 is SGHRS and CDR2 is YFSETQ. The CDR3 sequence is CASSEQFGRAAEAFF. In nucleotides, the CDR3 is TGCGCCAGCAGCGAGCAGTTTGGGAGAGCGGCTGAAGCTTTCTTT. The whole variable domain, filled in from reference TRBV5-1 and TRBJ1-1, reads KAGVTQTPRYLIKTRGQQVTLSCSPISGHRSVSWYQQTPGQGLQFLFEYFSETQRNKGNFPGRFSGRQFSNSRSEMNVSTLELGDSALYLCASSEQFGRAAEAFFGQGTRLTVV.

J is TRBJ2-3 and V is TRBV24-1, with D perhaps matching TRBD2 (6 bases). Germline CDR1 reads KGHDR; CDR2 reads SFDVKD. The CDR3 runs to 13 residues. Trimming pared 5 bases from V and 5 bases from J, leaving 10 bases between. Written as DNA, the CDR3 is TGTGCCACCAGTGCTCGGGGGAGAGATACGCAGTATTTT. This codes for CATSARGRDTQYF.

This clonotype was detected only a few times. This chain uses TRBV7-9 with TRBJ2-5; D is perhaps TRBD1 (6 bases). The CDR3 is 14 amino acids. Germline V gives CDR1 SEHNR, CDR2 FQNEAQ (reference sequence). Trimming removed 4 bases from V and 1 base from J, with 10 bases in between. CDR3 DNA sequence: TGTGCCAGCAGCTCAACAGGGTTCCAAGAGACCCAGTACTTC. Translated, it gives CASSSTGFQETQYF.

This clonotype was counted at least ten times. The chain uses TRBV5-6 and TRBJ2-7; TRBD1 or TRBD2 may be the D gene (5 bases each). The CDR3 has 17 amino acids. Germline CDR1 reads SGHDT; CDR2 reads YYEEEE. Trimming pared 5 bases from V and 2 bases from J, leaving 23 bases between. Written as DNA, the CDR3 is TGTGCCAGCAGTATTGGGGGTCTGTGGGCAGAAACCTACGAGCAGTACTTC. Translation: CASSIGGLWAETYEQYF.

CDR3: CASSLFAGLSSYNEQFF. The CDR3 nucleotides are TGTGCCAGCAGCTTGTTCGCAGGGCTGAGCTCCTACAATGAGCAGTTCTTC. The genes are TRBV11-3 and TRBJ2-1; possibly TRBD1 for D (5 bases). The V gene lost 3 bases and the J gene lost 0 bases, with 15 bases spanning the gap. The CDR3 spans 17 residues. Per germline, CDR1 SGHNT and CDR2 YENEEA. Full variable domain (remainder filled in from reference TRBV11-3 and TRBJ2-1): EAGVVQSPRYKIIEKKQPVAFWCNPISGHNTLYWYLQNLGQGPELLIRYENEEAVDDSQLPKDRFSAERLKGVDSTLKIQPAELGDSAVYLCASSLFAGLSSYNEQFFGPGTRLTVL.

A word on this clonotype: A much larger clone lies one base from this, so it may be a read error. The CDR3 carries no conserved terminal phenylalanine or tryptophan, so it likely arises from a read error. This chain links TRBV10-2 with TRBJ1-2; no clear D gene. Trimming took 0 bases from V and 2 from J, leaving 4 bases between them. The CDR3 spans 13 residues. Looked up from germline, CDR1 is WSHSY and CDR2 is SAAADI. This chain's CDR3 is CASSESWNYGYTL. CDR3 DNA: TGCGCCAGCAGTGAGTCATGGAACTATGGCTACACCCTC.

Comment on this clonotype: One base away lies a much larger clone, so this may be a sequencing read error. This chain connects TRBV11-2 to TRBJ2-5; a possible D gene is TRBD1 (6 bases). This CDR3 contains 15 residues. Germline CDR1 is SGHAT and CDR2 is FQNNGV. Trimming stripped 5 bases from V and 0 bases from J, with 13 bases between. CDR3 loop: CASSQGQKYQETQYF. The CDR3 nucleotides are TGTGCCAGCAGCCAAGGACAGAAGTACCAAGAGACCCAGTACTTC.

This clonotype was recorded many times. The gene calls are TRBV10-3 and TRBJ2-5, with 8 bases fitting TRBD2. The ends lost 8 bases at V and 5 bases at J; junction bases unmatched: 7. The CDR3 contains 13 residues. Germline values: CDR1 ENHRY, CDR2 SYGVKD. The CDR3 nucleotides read TGTGCCATCTCGATAGCGGGATCCGAGACCCAGTACTTC. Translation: CAISIAGSETQYF.

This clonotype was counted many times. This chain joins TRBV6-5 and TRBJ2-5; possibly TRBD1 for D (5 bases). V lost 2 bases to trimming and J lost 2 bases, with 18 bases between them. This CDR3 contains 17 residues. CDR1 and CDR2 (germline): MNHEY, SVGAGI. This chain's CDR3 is CASSYRAGAASQETQYF. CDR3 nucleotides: TGTGCCAGCAGTTACCGGGCTGGGGCAGCCTCGCAAGAGACCCAGTACTTC.

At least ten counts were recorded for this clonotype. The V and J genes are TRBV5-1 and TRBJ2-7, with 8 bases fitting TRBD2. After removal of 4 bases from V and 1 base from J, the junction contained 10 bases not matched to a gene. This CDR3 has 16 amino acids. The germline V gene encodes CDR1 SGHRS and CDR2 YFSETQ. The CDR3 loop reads CASSEIGGVGSYEQYF. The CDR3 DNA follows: TGCGCCAGCAGCGAAATCGGGGGGGTTGGATCCTACGAGCAGTACTTC.

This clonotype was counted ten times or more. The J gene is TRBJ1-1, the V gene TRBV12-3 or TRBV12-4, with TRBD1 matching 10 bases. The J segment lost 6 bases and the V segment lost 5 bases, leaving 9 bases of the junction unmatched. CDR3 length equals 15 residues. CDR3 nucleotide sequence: TGTGCCAGCAGTGACCCGGGACAGGGGCCCTCTGAAGCTTTCTTT. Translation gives CASSDPGQGPSEAFF.

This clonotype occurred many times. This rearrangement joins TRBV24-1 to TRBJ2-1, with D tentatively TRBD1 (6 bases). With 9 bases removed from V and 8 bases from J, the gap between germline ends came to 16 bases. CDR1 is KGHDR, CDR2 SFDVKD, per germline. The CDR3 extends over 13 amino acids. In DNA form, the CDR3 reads TGTGCCACCGTTTCTACAGGGACGCATGAGCAGTTCTTC. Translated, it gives CATVSTGTHEQFF.

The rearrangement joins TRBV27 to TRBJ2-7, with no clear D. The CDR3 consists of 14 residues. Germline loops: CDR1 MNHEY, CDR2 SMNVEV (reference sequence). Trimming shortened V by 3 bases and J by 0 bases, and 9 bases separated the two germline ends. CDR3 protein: CASSLVTGSYEQYF. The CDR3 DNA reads TGTGCCAGCAGTTTGGTGACCGGCTCCTACGAGCAGTACTTC.

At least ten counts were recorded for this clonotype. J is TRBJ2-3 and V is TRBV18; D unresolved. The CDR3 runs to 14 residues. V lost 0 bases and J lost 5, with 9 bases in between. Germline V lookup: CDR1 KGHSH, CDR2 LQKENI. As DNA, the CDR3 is TGTGCCAGCTCACCACCTCTTCCGGAAGATACGCAGTATTTT. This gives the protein CASSPPLPEDTQYF.

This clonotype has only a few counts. The CDR3 DNA follows: TGTGCCAGCAGTGTCAACTCTGGAAACACCATATATTTT. It is translated as CASSVNSGNTIYF. The J gene is TRBJ1-3, the V gene TRBV25-1; D is unclear. The CDR3 is 13 residues long. The germline V and J ends were trimmed by 4 bases and 0 bases, with 4 bases remaining between them. Germline V CDR1 and CDR2: MGHDK, SYGVNS.

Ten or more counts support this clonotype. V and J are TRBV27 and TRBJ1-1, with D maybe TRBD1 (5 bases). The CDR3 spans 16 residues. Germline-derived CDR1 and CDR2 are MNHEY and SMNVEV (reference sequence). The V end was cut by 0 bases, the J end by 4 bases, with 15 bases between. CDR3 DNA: TGTGCCAGCAGTTTATCCAGGGTTGGGGGGAGCACTGAAGCTTTCTTT. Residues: CASSLSRVGGSTEAFF.

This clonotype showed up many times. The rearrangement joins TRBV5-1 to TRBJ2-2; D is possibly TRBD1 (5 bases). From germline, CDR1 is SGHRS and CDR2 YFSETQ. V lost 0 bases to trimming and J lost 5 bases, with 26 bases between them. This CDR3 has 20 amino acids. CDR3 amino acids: CASSLVYLTVTVDETGELFF. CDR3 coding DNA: TGCGCCAGCAGCTTGGTTTACCTAACCGTGACAGTAGATGAAACCGGGGAGCTGTTTTTT.

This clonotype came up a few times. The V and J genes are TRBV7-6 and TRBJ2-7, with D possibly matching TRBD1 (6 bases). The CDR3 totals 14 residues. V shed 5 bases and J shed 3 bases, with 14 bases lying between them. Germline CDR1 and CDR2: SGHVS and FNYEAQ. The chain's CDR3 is CASSGLQGSYEQYF. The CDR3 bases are TGTGCCAGCAGCGGATTACAGGGAAGCTACGAGCAGTACTTC. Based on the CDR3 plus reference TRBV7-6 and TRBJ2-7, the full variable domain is GAGVSQSPRYKVTKRGQDVALRCDPISGHVSLYWYRQALGQGPEFLTYFNYEAQQDKSGLPNDRFSAERPEGSISTLTIQRTEQRDSAMYRCASSGLQGSYEQYFGPGTRLTVT.

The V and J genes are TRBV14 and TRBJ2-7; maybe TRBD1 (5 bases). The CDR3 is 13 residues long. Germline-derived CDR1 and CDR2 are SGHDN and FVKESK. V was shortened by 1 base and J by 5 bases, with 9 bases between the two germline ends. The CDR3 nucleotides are TGTGCCAGCAGCCAAGTTAGGGGAAACGAGCAGTACTTC. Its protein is CASSQVRGNEQYF.

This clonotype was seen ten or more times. CDR3 sequence (DNA): TGTGCCAGCAGCTTAGATCTCGTGGCAGGGGAGCTGTTTTTT. It codes for CASSLDLVAGELFF. This chain joins TRBV11-2 and TRBJ2-2; D is ambiguous. With 0 bases removed from V and 8 bases from J, the gap between germline ends came to 10 bases. Germline assignment: CDR1 SGHAT and CDR2 FQNNGV. This CDR3 comprises 14 residues.

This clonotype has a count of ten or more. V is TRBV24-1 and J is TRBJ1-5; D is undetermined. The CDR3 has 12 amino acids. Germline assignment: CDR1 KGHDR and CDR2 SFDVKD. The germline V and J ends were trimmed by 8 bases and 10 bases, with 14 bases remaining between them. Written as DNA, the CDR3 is TGTGCCACCAAATACGGACTTGAACCCCAGCATTTT. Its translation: CATKYGLEPQHF.

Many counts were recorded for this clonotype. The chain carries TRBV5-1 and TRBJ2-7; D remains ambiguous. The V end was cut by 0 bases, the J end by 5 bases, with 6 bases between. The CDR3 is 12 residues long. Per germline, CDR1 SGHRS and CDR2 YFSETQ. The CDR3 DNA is TGCGCCAGCAGCTTGGCCACTAACGAGCAGTACTTC. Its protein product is CASSLATNEQYF.

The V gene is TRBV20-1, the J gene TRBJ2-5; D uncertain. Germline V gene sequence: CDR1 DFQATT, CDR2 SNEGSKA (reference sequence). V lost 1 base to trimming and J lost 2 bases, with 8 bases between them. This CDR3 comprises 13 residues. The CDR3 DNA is TGCAGTGCTAGAGTACTGCCTCAAGAGACCCAGTACTTC. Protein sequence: CSARVLPQETQYF.

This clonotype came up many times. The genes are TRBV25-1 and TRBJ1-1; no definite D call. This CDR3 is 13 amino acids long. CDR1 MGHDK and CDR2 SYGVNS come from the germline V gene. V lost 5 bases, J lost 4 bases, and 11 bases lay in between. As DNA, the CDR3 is TGTGCCAGCAGTCTACACATGAGCACTGAAGCTTTCTTT. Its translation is CASSLHMSTEAFF.

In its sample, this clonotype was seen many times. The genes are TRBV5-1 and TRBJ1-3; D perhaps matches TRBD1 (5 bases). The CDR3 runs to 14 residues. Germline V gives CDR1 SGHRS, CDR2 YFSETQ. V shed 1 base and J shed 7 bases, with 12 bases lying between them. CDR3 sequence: CASSLSWGRNTIYF. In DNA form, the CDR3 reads TGCGCCAGCAGCTTGTCATGGGGCCGTAACACCATATATTTT.

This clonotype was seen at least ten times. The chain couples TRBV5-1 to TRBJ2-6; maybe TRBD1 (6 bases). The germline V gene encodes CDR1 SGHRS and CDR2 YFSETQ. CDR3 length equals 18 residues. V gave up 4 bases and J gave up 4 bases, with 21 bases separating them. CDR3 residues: CASSPGTLSPYGANVLTF. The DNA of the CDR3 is TGCGCCAGCAGCCCCGGGACACTTTCTCCGTACGGGGCCAACGTCCTGACTTTC.

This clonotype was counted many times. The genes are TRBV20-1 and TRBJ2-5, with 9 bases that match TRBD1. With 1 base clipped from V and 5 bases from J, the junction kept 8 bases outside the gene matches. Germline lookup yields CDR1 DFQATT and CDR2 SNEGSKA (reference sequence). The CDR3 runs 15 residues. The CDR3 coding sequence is TGCAGTGCTAGAGCCGGGACAGGGAATGGGGAGACCCAGTACTTC. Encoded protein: CSARAGTGNGETQYF.